Listed below are T cell receptor beta chains from one sample, sequenced in a study of blood T cell repertoires in COVID-19. TCRdb's table, derived via immunoSEQ multiplex PCR, lists solely in-frame clones and lacks some. This table holds around 72,000 clones, over 65% found once. The specimen sequenced was peripheral blood. Receptors were obtained from an elderly woman with acute or convalescent COVID-19. CDR3s include the opening cysteine and the closing phenylalanine or tryptophan.

V gene: TRBV6-6
CDR3 protein: CASINPNRNSPLHF

V gene: TRBV5-1
CDR3 protein: CASSLATLSTDTQYF

V gene: TRBV6-5
CDR3 protein: CASTVGATSQYGYTF

V gene: TRBV12-3/TRBV12-4
CDR3 protein: CASSSSGTGELFF

V gene: TRBV6-5
CDR3 protein: CASRTIFSEAPLHF

V gene: TRBV30
CDR3 protein: CAWSYTGTSGRRSYNEQFF

V gene: TRBV11-2
CDR3 protein: CASSADTGTGSNEQYF

V gene: TRBV19
CDR3 protein: CASSASGRDRGGTEAFF

V gene: TRBV27
CDR3 protein: CASRGTLYEQYF

V gene: TRBV29-1
CDR3 protein: CSVWEDGGYTF

V gene: TRBV10-3
CDR3 protein: CAISGGIRQPQHF

V gene: TRBV9
CDR3 protein: CASSVTGQATGELFF

V gene: TRBV4-1
CDR3 protein: CASSQDREGTIYF

V gene: TRBV9
CDR3 protein: CASSVDLAGGRADTQYF

V gene: TRBV7-9
CDR3 protein: CASSLGASGGSTDTQYF

V gene: TRBV24-1
CDR3 protein: CATSGRGSYNEQFF

V gene: TRBV27
CDR3 protein: CASSPGQGGTGELFF

V gene: TRBV15
CDR3 protein: CATSRARDIGNTIYF

V gene: TRBV29-1
CDR3 protein: CSVEQGLTEAFF

V gene: TRBV29-1
CDR3 protein: CSVEDPLAGGLKREQYF

V gene: TRBV6-6
CDR3 protein: CASSPTGITVLDNSPLHF

V gene: TRBV4-1
CDR3 protein: CASSQGGYGQFSLLGDEQYF

V gene: TRBV9
CDR3 protein: CASSVGGLGGWTGELFF

V gene: TRBV19
CDR3 protein: CASSIMGYSNQPQHF

V gene: TRBV5-1
CDR3 protein: CASSLGQGVYGYTF

V gene: TRBV5-4
CDR3 protein: CASSRGQDSYEQYF

V gene: TRBV24-1
CDR3 protein: CATSESSGRAGGAKNIQYF

V gene: TRBV28
CDR3 protein: CASRPMPGVGGYTF

V gene: TRBV6-1
CDR3 protein: CASSEGAFALAGRYEQYF

V gene: TRBV2
CDR3 protein: CASSWTGSTGELFF

V gene: TRBV3-1/TRBV3-2
CDR3 protein: CASSQDHRGNEKLFF

V gene: TRBV2
CDR3 protein: CASKMDRNNEQFF

V gene: TRBV7-6
CDR3 protein: CASSPASETEAFF

V gene: TRBV10-3
CDR3 protein: CAISELGKNDNEAFF

V gene: TRBV5-1
CDR3 protein: CASSLDGGGYGYTF

V gene: TRBV7-3
CDR3 protein: CASSPQRGTDRFF

V gene: TRBV12-3/TRBV12-4
CDR3 protein: CASSLDVSEAIF

V gene: TRBV27
CDR3 protein: CASSLAPGLGGNTIYF

V gene: TRBV9
CDR3 protein: CASSLGGTGDSPLHF

V gene: TRBV12-3/TRBV12-4
CDR3 protein: CASRYSGSYEQYF

V gene: TRBV4-2
CDR3 protein: CASSQDPLQETQYF

V gene: TRBV3-1/TRBV3-2
CDR3 protein: CASSRGAGTYEQYF

V gene: TRBV21-1
CDR3 protein: CASSKEVAARCEQYF

V gene: TRBV10-3
CDR3 protein: CATRLAGDHEQYF

V gene: TRBV5-1
CDR3 protein: CASSTGQVTKNTGELFF

V gene: TRBV4-2
CDR3 protein: CASSQARRTSGPYEQYF

V gene: TRBV3-1/TRBV3-2
CDR3 protein: CASSQAFSGNTIYF

V gene: TRBV18
CDR3 protein: CASSPQGSQPQHF

V gene: TRBV18
CDR3 protein: CASSFDRGSTEAFF

V gene: TRBV7-9
CDR3 protein: CASSSDSRGIQSEQFF

V gene: TRBV6-4
CDR3 protein: CASSRERATYNEQFF

V gene: TRBV10-3
CDR3 protein: CATTETGEAFF

V gene: TRBV5-1
CDR3 protein: CASTLDRDTEAFF

V gene: TRBV30
CDR3 protein: CACGQGAYGYTF

V gene: TRBV11-1
CDR3 protein: CASTVTGGYGYTF

V gene: TRBV5-6
CDR3 protein: CASSLNRYPYGYTF